This T cell receptor (beta chain) emerged from a study of blood T cell repertoires in COVID-19 (dated by TCRdb to about 2020). Turning to the overall study: Samples covering the acute and convalescent phases of COVID-19 were provided by collaborators in the United States, Italy and Spain. The prospective study material was composed of cDNA or gDNA derived from T cells, B-cell-depleted T cells, or PBMCs. Subjects who had been exposed to COVID-19, were actively infected with it, or had recovered from it provided the deeply sampled blood TCRbeta repertoires that made up the dataset. The repertoires were released in a freely available public database meant as a resource for research on the immune response to SARS-CoV-2. The samples were drawn from the first 160 participants of the ongoing ImmuneRACE study and from 950 to 1,500 subjects provided by 6 global collaborators. The sample metadata nearly always contained a de-identified subject ID, COVID-19 status, age in years and sex. HLA class I and class II types, where available, came from metadata supplied by the sample provider rather than from assay-based typing. Paper-wide results and their limitations: Clinical and demographic metadata were provided uncurated, with the amount varying by source and participant.

TCRbeta CDR3 regions were amplified from genomic DNA by means of the immunoSEQ Assay, a bias-controlled multiplex PCR. Concerning the study's data processing: The number of nucleated cells in each sample was estimated from the amplification of reference gene primers within the assay. To quantify the absolute abundance of each unique TCRbeta CDR3 rearrangement, sequence reads were collapsed and filtered. Productive Simpson clonality was computed per sample as the square root of Simpson's diversity index over productive rearrangements. Sourced from immuneACCESS, this table was stored by TCRdb with only in-frame sequences that have V and J called. A share of the clones is absent; for the studies checked, an unresolved V gene accounts for under half, and the remainder has no known explanation. The V and J calls and the clone size are those of that table, but D and trimming were determined from the DNA. The sample table holds 120,000 to 150,000 clones, of which about 83% were seen once. 8.9% of the sample is held by the ten biggest clonotypes.

As regards this clone: It lacks a known antigen. Within one base of it there is no much larger clone, and no base qualities were kept.

At one collaborating source in Seattle, patients were enrolled during active infection and were followed longitudinally through the course of disease. The collaborating institutions used their own protocols to collect whole blood in K2EDTA tubes. For TCRbeta analysis, collaborators shipped samples as frozen whole blood, isolated PBMCs, or DNA extracted from either of those sample types. As encoded in the germline V gene, CDR1 is SNHLY while CDR2 is FYNNEI. The cysteine opens and the phenylalanine closes a CDR3 of 15 amino acids. The only DNA kept is the CDR3, 45 bases in frame from the first base. V lost 6 bases and J lost 1 base; the stretch between them is 12 bases long.

This clonotype was obtained from a man in his thirties or forties with COVID-19, enrolled during active disease. Source material: peripheral blood. The rearranged segments are TRBV2 and TRBJ2-2, with TRBD2 perhaps the D gene, on 6 matching bases. For the CDR3, the sequence is CASRGRRENTGELFF. The DNA is TGTGCCAGCAGGGGGAGGAGGGAGAACACCGGGGAGCTGTTTTTT.